A single TCR beta chain is shown here with its context. These data belong to a study of blood T cell repertoires in COVID-19. Study details: Both acute and convalescent COVID-19 samples were obtained from the United States, Italy and Spain. Sources were T cells, B-cell-depleted T cells, or PBMCs; the material itself was cDNA or gDNA.

Authors' processing steps: Using reference gene primer amplification, nucleated cell counts were estimated. This table comes from immunoSEQ multiplex PCR, and its TCRdb copy is limited to in-frame clones, with some not included. V, J and clone size are taken as reported in that table, and D and trimming were inferred from the DNA itself. In the table there are some 150,000 clones, 85% to 90% of which are singletons. Per the germline V gene, CDR1 is SEHNR and CDR2 is FQNEAQ (reference sequence). Losses at the gene ends were 6 bases for V and 4 bases for J; bases not matched to a gene: 12. This CDR3 contains 16 residues.

The V and J genes are TRBV7-9 and TRBJ2-3; 8 bases map to TRBD2. Input material: peripheral blood. This sequence originates from a woman aged 60-70 years with active COVID-19. This chain's CDR3 is CASRYNPGGHPDTQYF. The CDR3 nucleotides are TGTGCCAGCAGATACAACCCGGGAGGGCACCCAGATACGCAGTATTTT.